This T cell receptor (beta chain) was obtained from a study of CD8+ T cells in alopecia areata. Treatment specified: oral pan-JAK inhibitor, 5-10 mg twice daily. A single count supports this clone. This CDR3 has 11 amino acids. The V gene lost 10 bases and the J gene lost 14 bases, with 20 bases spanning the gap. Germline V gene sequence: CDR1 MNHEY, CDR2 SVGAGI. After isolation, RNA underwent reverse transcription to generate cDNA as the sequencing template. TCRdb keeps only in-frame clones here, not all; method: immunoSEQ multiplex PCR. The sample records over 150,000 clones, less than 70% being singletons.

This clonotype was sampled from a human donor with alopecia areata. This chain links TRBV6-5 with TRBJ1-2; no clear D. This specimen consisted of CD4+ T cells sorted from blood, obtained at week 24, from a patient treated with tofacitinib. This CDR3 is CATGGWEVVTF. The CDR3 DNA is TGTGCCACCGGCGGGTGGGAGGTCGTTACCTTC.